One sample yielded the 10 T cell receptor beta chains listed below, sequenced in a study of CD8 T cells in ankylosing spondylitis. TCRdb re-derived calls from the 5' RACE reads in MiXCR, one entry per CDR3 protein. The table includes 220,000 or so distinct CDR3 sequences, over 9.5% detected once. Specimen: blood, either unsorted or a sorted T cell fraction (not recorded which). These receptors all stem from a male donor with ankylosing spondylitis or in good health (not recorded which).

A few counts support this clonotype. This chain's CDR3 is CASSLAGQGGTQYF. For the CDR3, the DNA is TGTGCCAGCAGCTTAGCTGGGCAGGGAGGGACCCAGTACTTC. The V gene is TRBV7-8, the J gene TRBJ2-5, with a possible D match to TRBD2 (6 bases). The CDR3 extends over 14 amino acids. Germline CDR1 is SGHVS and CDR2 is FQNEAQ. V lost 0 bases and J lost 7, with 12 bases in between.

The chain combines TRBV30 with TRBJ1-1, with D possibly TRBD1 on 6 matching bases. This CDR3 contains 13 residues. Between the trimmed V and J ends, which lost 4 bases and 3 bases, there was a span of 12 bases. From germline, CDR1 is GTSNPN and CDR2 SVGIG (reference sequence). The CDR3: CAWNDRQDTEAFF. For the CDR3, the DNA is TGTGCCTGGAATGACAGGCAGGACACTGAAGCTTTCTTT.

In this sample, this clonotype turned up many times. The germline gene is not matched at one end of the junction; a read error may be the cause. The chain uses TRBV6-1 and TRBJ2-7, with 8 positions matching TRBD2. There are 17 residues in the CDR3. Looked up from germline, CDR1 is MNHNS and CDR2 is SASEGT. The CDR3 reads CAISEALAGKNSYEQYF. The DNA for the CDR3 is TGTGCCATCAGTGAAGCGCTAGCGGGTAAAAACTCCTACGAGCAGTACTTC.

V usage is TRBV20-1 and J usage is TRBJ1-3, with TRBD1 matching 8 bases. Trimming cost V 6 bases and J 9 bases; bases outside gene matches: 10. The CDR3 has 13 residues. Germline V gene lookup returns CDR1 DFQATT and CDR2 SNEGSKA (reference sequence). The DNA for the CDR3 is TGCAGTGCCTCAGGGGGCCCACTACCCACCATATATTTT. It yields the protein CSASGGPLPTIYF.

This clonotype was observed at least ten times. No DNA is shown, since the ends of the CDR3 on it are uncertain; the CDR3 is the one TCRdb lists. V and J are TRBV5-6 and TRBJ2-6; the table assigns TRBD1, which was not confirmed against the DNA. The germline V gene encodes CDR1 SGHDT and CDR2 YYEEEE. The CDR3 is made up of 18 amino acids, end residues included. The CDR3: CASSFLAQGAFGANVLTF.

V gene TRBV2 combines with J gene TRBJ2-1, with 12 bases lining up with TRBD2. Per germline, CDR1 SNHLY and CDR2 FYNNEI. The junction had 9 bases not matched to a gene; V was cut back by 5 bases and J by 1 base. This CDR3 is built from 18 residues. The CDR3, as DNA: TGTGCCAGCAGTAGACTAGCGGGGGCCTCTACTTCCTACAATGAGCAGTTCTTC. Protein: CASSRLAGASTSYNEQFF. Filled out from reference TRBV2 and TRBJ2-1, the complete variable domain reads EPEVTQTPSHQVTQMGQEVILRCVPISNHLYFYWYRQILGQKVEFLVSFYNNEISEKSEIFDDQFSVERPDGSNFTLKIRSTKLEDSAMYFCASSRLAGASTSYNEQFFGPGTRLTVL.

As regards this clonotype: One base away lies a much larger clone, so this may be a sequencing read error. This sequence joins TRBV12-3 or TRBV12-4 and TRBJ2-7; D may be TRBD1 or TRBD2 (5 bases each). The germline V and J ends were trimmed by 3 bases and 0 bases, with 12 bases remaining between them. The CDR3 runs to 15 residues. CDR3 bases: TGTGCCAGCAGTTTCTACGGGGCCAGCTCCTACGAGCAGTACTTC. It yields the protein CASSFYGASSYEQYF.

This clonotype came up a few times. The chain carries TRBV18 and TRBJ2-7; TRBD2 might be the D (7 bases). The CDR3 extends over 14 amino acids. V was shortened by 2 bases and J by 4 bases, with 12 bases between the two germline ends. CDR1 and CDR2 from the germline V gene are KGHSH and LQKENI. The CDR3 nucleotides are TGTGCCAGCTCACCATCCGGGGGGCGGTACGAGCAGTACTTC. It is translated as CASSPSGGRYEQYF.

In its sample, this clonotype was seen many times. The chain employs TRBV9 and TRBJ1-2; D possibly corresponds to TRBD1 (5 bases). V lost 4 bases to trimming and J lost 0 bases, with 7 bases between them. The CDR3 runs 13 residues. Looked up from germline, CDR1 is SGDLS and CDR2 is YYNGEE. DNA for the CDR3: TGTGCCAGCAGCACAGGATCTAACTATGGCTACACCTTC. Translating gives CASSTGSNYGYTF.

The rearrangement uses TRBV5-1 and TRBJ2-7, with 8 bases aligning to TRBD1. There are 14 residues in the CDR3. Germline CDR1 is SGHRS and CDR2 is YFSETQ. V lost 6 bases, J lost 4 bases, and 9 bases stayed unmatched. The CDR3 DNA reads TGCGCCAGCACACCCGACAGGGGCGAGTACGAGCAGTACTTC. As protein: CASTPDRGEYEQYF.